The next 31 T cell receptor beta chains were all read from a single sample in a study of cytomegalovirus exposure and HLA in healthy donors. Sequencing was performed with immunoSEQ multiplex PCR; in TCRdb, only in-frame clones are kept and a portion is missing. Here the sample spans about 180,000 clones, 75% to 90% being singletons. The sequenced sample was PBMCs. These TCRs come from a young man in good health and CMV-seropositive.

V usage is TRBV19 and J usage is TRBJ1-5; maybe TRBD1 (5 bases). CDR1 LNHDA and CDR2 SQIVND come from the germline V gene (reference sequence). The CDR3 contains 14 residues. Trimming removed 3 bases from V and 3 bases from J, with 9 bases in between. The CDR3 protein is CASSISGPNQPQHF. CDR3 DNA sequence: TGTGCCAGTAGTATCTCAGGGCCCAATCAGCCCCAGCATTTT.

The chain links TRBV7-2 to TRBJ2-1, with D perhaps TRBD1 (5 bases). The germline CDR1 and CDR2 sequences are SGHTA and FQGNSA. The CDR3 is 15 residues long. Trimming removed 2 bases at V and 8 bases at J, with 16 bases between. The CDR3 region is CASSLRTSTGDEQFF. In nucleotides, the CDR3 is TGTGCCAGCAGCTTAAGGACCAGCACAGGAGATGAGCAGTTCTTC. Together with reference TRBV7-2 and TRBJ2-1, the CDR3 gives the full variable domain: GAGVSQSPSNKVTEKGKDVELRCDPISGHTALYWYRQSLGQGLEFLIYFQGNSAPDKSGLPSDRFSAERTGGSVSTLTIQRTQQEDSAVYLCASSLRTSTGDEQFFGPGTRLTVL.

The chain has TRBV5-4 and TRBJ2-5; D ambiguous. The germline gives CDR1 SGHNT, CDR2 YYREEE (reference sequence). Trimming left V 2 bases short and J 0 bases short, with 5 bases between. CDR3 length: 13 residues. In DNA form, the CDR3 reads TGTGCCAGCAGCTTCCCGGACCAAGAGACCCAGTACTTC. It specifies CASSFPDQETQYF.

This rearrangement joins TRBV27 to TRBJ2-7, with 7 nucleotides matching TRBD2. The CDR3 extends over 14 amino acids. Trimming removed 3 bases from V and 2 bases from J; junction bases left unmatched: 4. The germline CDR1 and CDR2 sequences are MNHEY and SMNVEV (reference sequence). The CDR3 region has the DNA TGTGCCAGCAGTTTCGGTCGGGGGGCCTACGAGCAGTACTTC. This translates into CASSFGRGAYEQYF.

The V gene is TRBV29-1, the J gene TRBJ1-2; 10 nucleotides align to TRBD1. J lost 5 bases, V lost 6 bases, and 6 bases had no gene match. Germline V gene sequence: CDR1 SQVTM, CDR2 ANQGSEA. The CDR3 sequence is 13 residues long. The DNA of the CDR3 is TGCAGCGTAACCGGGACAGGGGTTTATGGCTACACCTTC. The encoded protein is CSVTGTGVYGYTF.

This clone was counted a single time. V gene TRBV9 combines with J gene TRBJ2-2, with TRBD2 matching 11 bases. V was pared by 4 bases and J by 7 bases, with 3 bases of the junction left unmatched. The germline gives CDR1 SGDLS, CDR2 YYNGEE. CDR3 length: 14 residues. The CDR3 loop is CASSTLAGVGELFF. The DNA for the CDR3 is TGTGCCAGCAGCACACTAGCGGGGGTCGGGGAGCTGTTTTTT.

This clone was detected once. This rearrangement joins TRBV10-3 to TRBJ2-1; 11 nucleotides align to TRBD2. This CDR3 region has 15 residues. Losses at the gene ends were 3 bases for V and 8 bases for J; bases not matched to a gene: 6. Germline CDR1 is ENHRY and CDR2 is SYGVKD. The CDR3 DNA reads TGTGCCATCAGTGAAGGTAGCGGGGGGGCCTATGAGCAGTTCTTC. It translates to CAISEGSGGAYEQFF.

CDR3 residues: CASSLGGQGPEQYF. In DNA form, the CDR3 reads TGTGCCAGCAGCTTGGGGGGACAGGGTCCCGAGCAGTACTTC. The J gene is TRBJ2-7, the V gene TRBV5-6; 9 nucleotides agree with TRBD1. V lost 0 bases to trimming and J lost 6 bases; unmatched junction nucleotides: 4. CDR3 size: 14 residues. Germline lookup yields CDR1 SGHDT and CDR2 YYEEEE.

As DNA, the CDR3 is TGTGCCTGGAGTTTTCCGGGGGGGAACACTGAAGCTTTCTTT. Protein: CAWSFPGGNTEAFF. The chain employs TRBV30 and TRBJ1-1; tentatively, D is TRBD1 (5 bases). Germline CDR1 GTSNPN, CDR2 SVGIG (reference sequence). The ends were cut back, 2 bases at V and 1 base at J, with 11 bases in the middle. The CDR3 contains 14 residues.

In this sample, this clone turned up a few times. The chain couples TRBV9 to TRBJ1-2; D is ambiguous. Germline V CDR1 and CDR2: SGDLS, YYNGEE. The CDR3 length is 14 residues. The germline V and J ends were trimmed by 0 bases and 7 bases, with 13 bases remaining between them. CDR3 DNA: TGTGCCAGCAGCGTAGAAAGCTCAACGGGTGGCTACACCTTC. Translating gives CASSVESSTGGYTF.

CDR3 sequence reads: CASSQSSGFSGNTIYF. The CDR3 bases are TGTGCCAGCAGTCAATCCTCGGGGTTCTCTGGAAACACCATATATTTT. This chain joins TRBV6-6 and TRBJ1-3, with D unclear. The CDR3 spans 16 residues. V was trimmed by 5 bases and J by 0 bases, leaving 14 bases between them. Germline lookup yields CDR1 MNHNY and CDR2 SVGAGI (reference sequence).

This sequence joins TRBV5-6 and TRBJ2-7; D unresolved. CDR1 is SGHDT, CDR2 YYEEEE, per germline. V was clipped by 3 bases and J by 0 bases, with 7 bases between them. CDR3 length: 13 amino acids. The DNA of the CDR3 is TGTGCCAGCAGCTGGGCATCCTCCTACGAGCAGTACTTC. Translated, it gives CASSWASSYEQYF.

The genes are TRBV28 and TRBJ1-5, with 8 nucleotides matching TRBD1. The ends lost 5 bases at V and 6 bases at J; junction bases unmatched: 12. The CDR3 totals 16 residues. CDR1 and CDR2 (germline): MDHEN, SYDVKM. The CDR3 loop reads CASSPSWAQGAQPQHF. CDR3 DNA sequence: TGTGCCAGCAGTCCCTCGTGGGCCCAGGGGGCTCAGCCCCAGCATTTT. Together with reference TRBV28 and TRBJ1-5, the CDR3 gives the full variable domain: DVKVTQSSRYLVKRTGEKVFLECVQDMDHENMFWYRQDPGLGLRLIYFSYDVKMKEKGDIPEGYSVSREKKERFSLILESASTNQTSMYLCASSPSWAQGAQPQHFGDGTRLSIL.

This sequence joins TRBV2 and TRBJ2-5; tentatively, D is TRBD2 (5 bases). Trimming shortened V by 1 base and J by 7 bases, and 7 bases separated the two germline ends. Germline V gene lookup returns CDR1 SNHLY and CDR2 FYNNEI. CDR3 length: 12 amino acids. The CDR3 spells CASSEDAGTQYF. The CDR3, as DNA: TGTGCCAGCAGTGAAGATGCGGGGACCCAGTACTTC.

This sequence joins TRBV7-9 and TRBJ2-1; TRBD2 aligns across 13 bases. CDR1 is SEHNR, CDR2 FQNEAQ, per germline (reference sequence). The V segment lost 5 bases and the J segment 4 bases; nucleotides outside the gene matches: 8. The CDR3 is 17 amino acids. The CDR3 DNA reads TGTGCCAGCAGCCCTAGGACTAGCGGGGGTCGGTACAATGAGCAGTTCTTC. Its protein is CASSPRTSGGRYNEQFF.

This sequence joins TRBV29-1 and TRBJ2-1; 7 bases fit TRBD1. This CDR3 spans 12 amino acids. Germline CDR1 and CDR2: SQVTM and ANQGSEA. Trimming cost V 0 bases and J 7 bases; bases outside gene matches: 0. The CDR3 region has the DNA TGCAGCGTTGAAGACAGGGGGAATGAGCAGTTCTTC. Its protein is CSVEDRGNEQFF.

The CDR3 DNA reads as TGTGCCAGCAGCGTCCCGGGACAGGGTTACAATGAGCAGTTCTTC. Protein sequence: CASSVPGQGYNEQFF. V and J are TRBV27 and TRBJ2-1; 9 nucleotides match TRBD1. Germline CDR1 MNHEY, CDR2 SMNVEV (reference sequence). Losses at the gene ends were 6 bases for V and 4 bases for J; bases not matched to a gene: 7. This CDR3 region has 15 residues.

J is TRBJ1-2 and V is TRBV27, with 8 nucleotides matching TRBD1. This CDR3 region has 18 residues. V trimming: 5 bases; J trimming: 0 bases; junction bases outside the gene matches: 14. CDR1 and CDR2 from the germline V gene are MNHEY and SMNVEV (reference sequence). CDR3 loop: CASSPYLRGRVANYGYTF. Written as DNA, the CDR3 is TGTGCCAGCAGTCCCTACCTCAGGGGGCGGGTCGCTAACTATGGCTACACCTTC.

The chain joins TRBV5-1 to TRBJ2-3, with 10 bases identical to TRBD2. Trimming cost V 5 bases and J 3 bases; bases outside gene matches: 6. The CDR3 runs to 15 residues. Germline V gene data show CDR1 as SGHRS and CDR2 as YFSETQ. Here the CDR3 reads CASRRLAGDTDTQYF. In nucleotides, the CDR3 is TGCGCCAGCAGGCGGCTAGCGGGAGATACAGATACGCAGTATTTT.

This clone appeared once. The CDR3 coding sequence is TGTGCCAGCAGCTTTGGACTAGGGAGGGCAGCCAAAAACATTCAGTACTTC. This translates into CASSFGLGRAAKNIQYF. The V and J genes are TRBV9 and TRBJ2-4, with 7 bases matching TRBD2. Trimming took 4 bases from V and 0 from J; bases not matched to a gene: 10. Germline values: CDR1 SGDLS, CDR2 YYNGEE. The CDR3 totals 17 residues.

The J gene is TRBJ2-1, the V gene TRBV6-1; the D gene is possibly TRBD2 (7 bases). The CDR3 runs to 17 residues. Trimming left V 3 bases short and J 6 bases short, with 21 bases between. Germline CDR1 and CDR2: MNHNS and SASEGT. CDR3 nucleotide sequence: TGTGCCAGCAGTGAGGCGTTAGGGGGGGGGCAAGTCAATGAGCAGTTCTTC. It is translated as CASSEALGGGQVNEQFF.

The chain employs TRBV9 and TRBJ2-5; TRBD1 agrees at 11 bases. The CDR3 runs 15 residues. With 3 bases clipped from V and 5 bases from J, the junction kept 6 bases outside the gene matches. Germline V gene sequence: CDR1 SGDLS, CDR2 YYNGEE. The CDR3 here is CASSADRGLGETQYF. CDR3 nucleotide sequence: TGTGCCAGCAGCGCGGACAGGGGGCTTGGGGAGACCCAGTACTTC.

The rearrangement links TRBV9 to TRBJ2-5; D unclear. This CDR3 contains 13 residues. Looked up from germline, CDR1 is SGDLS and CDR2 is YYNGEE. V gave up 0 bases and J gave up 7 bases, with 10 bases separating them. This chain's CDR3 is CASSVDLERTQYF. For the CDR3, the DNA is TGTGCCAGCAGCGTAGATCTGGAGAGGACCCAGTACTTC.

This clone was recorded a few times. This sequence joins TRBV14 and TRBJ2-3; weak D call: TRBD2 (7 bases). This CDR3 has 15 amino acids. Germline V gene sequence: CDR1 SGHDN, CDR2 FVKESK. V lost 4 bases and J lost 3, with 14 bases in between. The CDR3 spells CASSPPGGRTDTQYF. The CDR3 bases are TGTGCCAGCAGCCCGCCGGGGGGCCGAACAGATACGCAGTATTTT.

Here the CDR3 reads CASSPPRDNSGANVLTF. The CDR3 bases are TGCGCCAGCAGCCCTCCCCGGGACAACTCTGGGGCCAACGTCCTGACTTTC. This chain joins TRBV4-1 and TRBJ2-6; D possibly corresponds to TRBD1 (6 bases). V lost 4 bases to trimming and J lost 0 bases, with 13 bases between them. The CDR3 runs to 17 residues. Per germline, CDR1 MGHRA and CDR2 YSYEKL.

The chain joins TRBV27 to TRBJ2-1; 9 positions match TRBD1. Germline CDR1 reads MNHEY; CDR2 reads SMNVEV (reference sequence). The V and J ends lost 5 bases and 4 bases, in that order; junction bases with no gene match: 3. The CDR3 consists of 14 residues. The CDR3 here is CASSRDRAYNEQFF. The CDR3, as DNA: TGTGCCAGCAGTCGGGACAGGGCTTACAATGAGCAGTTCTTC.

This chain joins TRBV9 and TRBJ1-5, with a possible D match to TRBD1 (6 bases). Looked up from germline, CDR1 is SGDLS and CDR2 is YYNGEE. The CDR3 length is 14 residues. V shed 4 bases and J shed 5 bases, with 13 bases lying between them. CDR3 amino acids: CASSPGHQDQPQHF. CDR3 DNA sequence: TGTGCCAGCAGCCCGGGACACCAAGATCAGCCCCAGCATTTT.

The V and J genes are TRBV10-3 and TRBJ2-2; D possibly corresponds to TRBD1 (6 bases). The CDR3 length is 14 residues. Trimming pared 7 bases from V and 5 bases from J, leaving 14 bases between. Germline loops: CDR1 ENHRY, CDR2 SYGVKD. CDR3 loop: CAIKGHSTTGELFF. The DNA for the CDR3 is TGTGCCATCAAGGGACACAGTACAACCGGGGAGCTGTTTTTT.

The chain is built from TRBV4-1 and TRBJ1-6; no clear D. CDR3 size: 16 residues. Deletions cut 0 bases from V and 2 bases from J, with 8 bases between. Germline CDR1 reads MGHRA; CDR2 reads YSYEKL. The CDR3 is CASSQENSPYNSPLHF. In nucleotides, the CDR3 is TGCGCCAGCAGCCAAGAGAACAGCCCCTATAATTCACCCCTCCACTTT.

In its sample, this clone was seen a few times. The chain employs TRBV5-4 and TRBJ2-1; TRBD1 matches 7 bases. The CDR3 loop spans 14 amino acids. CDR1 and CDR2 (germline): SGHNT, YYREEE (reference sequence). With 3 bases clipped from V and 4 bases from J, the junction kept 4 bases outside the gene matches. CDR3 sequence (DNA): TGTGCCAGCAGCTCACAGGGGCGGTACAATGAGCAGTTCTTC. This gives the protein CASSSQGRYNEQFF. Together with reference TRBV5-4 and TRBJ2-1, the CDR3 gives the full variable domain: ETGVTQSPTHLIKTRGQQVTLRCSSQSGHNTVSWYQQALGQGPQFIFQYYREEENGRGNFPPRFSGLQFPNYSSELNVNALELDDSALYLCASSSQGRYNEQFFGPGTRLTVL.

This chain uses TRBV11-3 with TRBJ2-2, with D perhaps TRBD1 (5 bases). This CDR3 region has 15 residues. Germline V gene data show CDR1 as SGHNT and CDR2 as YENEEA. Trimming stripped 5 bases from V and 0 bases from J, with 10 bases between. The CDR3 coding sequence is TGTGCCAGCAGCCCCCAGGGTCCGAACACCGGGGAGCTGTTTTTT. Protein product: CASSPQGPNTGELFF.